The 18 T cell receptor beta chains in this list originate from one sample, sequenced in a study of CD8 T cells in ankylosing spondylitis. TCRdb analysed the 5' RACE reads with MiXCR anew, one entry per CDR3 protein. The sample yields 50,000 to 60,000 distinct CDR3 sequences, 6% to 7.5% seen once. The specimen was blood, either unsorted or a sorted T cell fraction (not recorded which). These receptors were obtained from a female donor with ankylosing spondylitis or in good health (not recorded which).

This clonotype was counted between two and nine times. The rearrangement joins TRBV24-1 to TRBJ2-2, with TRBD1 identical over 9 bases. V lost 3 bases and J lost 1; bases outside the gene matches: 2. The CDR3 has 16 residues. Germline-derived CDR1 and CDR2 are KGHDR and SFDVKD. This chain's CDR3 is CATSDRGQGNTGELFF. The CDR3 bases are TGTGCCACCAGTGATCGGGGACAGGGGAACACCGGGGAGCTGTTTTTT.

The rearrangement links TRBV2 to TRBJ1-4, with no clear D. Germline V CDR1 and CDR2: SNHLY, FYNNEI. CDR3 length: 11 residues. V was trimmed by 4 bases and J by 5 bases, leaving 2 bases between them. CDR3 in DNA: TGTGCCAGCAGTGGGAATGAAAAACTGTTTTTT. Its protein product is CASSGNEKLFF.

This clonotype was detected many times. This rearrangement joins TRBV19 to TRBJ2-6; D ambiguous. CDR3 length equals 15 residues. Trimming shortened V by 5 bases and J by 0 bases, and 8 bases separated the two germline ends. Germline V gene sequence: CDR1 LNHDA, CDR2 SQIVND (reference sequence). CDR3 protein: CASSVGGSGANVLTF. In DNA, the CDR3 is TGTGCCAGTAGTGTCGGCGGCTCTGGGGCCAACGTCCTGACTTTC.

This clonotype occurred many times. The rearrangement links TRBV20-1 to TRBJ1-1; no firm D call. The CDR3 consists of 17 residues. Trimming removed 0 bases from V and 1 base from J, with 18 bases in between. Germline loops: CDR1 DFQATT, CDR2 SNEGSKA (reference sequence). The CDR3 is CSARDRWTGGENTEAFF. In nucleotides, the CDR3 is TGCAGTGCTAGAGATCGATGGACTGGAGGCGAGAACACTGAAGCTTTCTTT.

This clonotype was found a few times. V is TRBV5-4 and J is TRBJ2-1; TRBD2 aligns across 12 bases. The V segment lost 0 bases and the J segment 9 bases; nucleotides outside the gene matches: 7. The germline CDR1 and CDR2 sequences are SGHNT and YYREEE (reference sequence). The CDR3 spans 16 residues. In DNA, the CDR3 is TGTGCCAGCAGCTTGGGACTAGCGGGGGTGCGAGGTGAGCAGTTCTTC. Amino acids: CASSLGLAGVRGEQFF.

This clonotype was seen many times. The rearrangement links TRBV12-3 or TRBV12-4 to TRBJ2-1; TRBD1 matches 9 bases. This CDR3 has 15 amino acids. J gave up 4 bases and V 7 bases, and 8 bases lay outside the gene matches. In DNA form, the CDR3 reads TGTGCCAGCATTATGGGACAGGGCTCTTACAATGAGCAGTTCTTC. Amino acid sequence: CASIMGQGSYNEQFF.

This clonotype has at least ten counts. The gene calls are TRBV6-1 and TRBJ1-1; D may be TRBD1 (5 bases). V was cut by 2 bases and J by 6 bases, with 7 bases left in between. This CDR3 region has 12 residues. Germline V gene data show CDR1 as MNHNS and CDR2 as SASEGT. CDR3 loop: CASSEQGPEAFF. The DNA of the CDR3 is TGTGCCAGCAGTGAACAGGGCCCTGAAGCTTTCTTT.

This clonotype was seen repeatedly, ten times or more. This CDR3 reads CASSVSSGAGINQPQHF. In DNA, the CDR3 is TGTGCCAGCAGCGTTAGTTCAGGGGCAGGGATTAATCAGCCCCAGCATTTT. The chain employs TRBV7-6 and TRBJ1-5; D is possibly TRBD1 (6 bases). The CDR3 is 17 amino acids. With 5 bases removed from V and 4 bases from J, the gap between germline ends came to 21 bases. Germline CDR1 and CDR2: SGHVS and FNYEAQ.

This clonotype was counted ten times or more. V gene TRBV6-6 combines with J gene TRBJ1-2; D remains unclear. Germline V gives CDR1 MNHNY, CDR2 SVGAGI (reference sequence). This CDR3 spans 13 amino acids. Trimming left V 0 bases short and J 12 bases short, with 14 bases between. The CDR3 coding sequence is TGTGCCAGCAGTTACTCGGTTGAGAGGCTAGACACCTTC. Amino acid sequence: CASSYSVERLDTF.

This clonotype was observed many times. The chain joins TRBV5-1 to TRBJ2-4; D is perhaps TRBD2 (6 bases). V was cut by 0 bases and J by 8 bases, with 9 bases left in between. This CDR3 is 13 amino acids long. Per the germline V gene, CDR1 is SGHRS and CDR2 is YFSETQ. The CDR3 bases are TGCGCCAGCAGCTTGGTTTCGGGGGACATTCAGTACTTC. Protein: CASSLVSGDIQYF. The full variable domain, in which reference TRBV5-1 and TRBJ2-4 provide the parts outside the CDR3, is KAGVTQTPRYLIKTRGQQVTLSCSPISGHRSVSWYQQTPGQGLQFLFEYFSETQRNKGNFPGRFSGRQFSNSRSEMNVSTLELGDSALYLCASSLVSGDIQYFGAGTRLSVL.

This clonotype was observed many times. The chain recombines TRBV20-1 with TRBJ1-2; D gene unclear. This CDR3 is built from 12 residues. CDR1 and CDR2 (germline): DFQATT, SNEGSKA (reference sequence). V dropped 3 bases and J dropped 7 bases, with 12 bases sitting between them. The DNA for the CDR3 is TGCAGTGCTAGCGAACAAGCAGGTGGCTACACCTTC. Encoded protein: CSASEQAGGYTF.

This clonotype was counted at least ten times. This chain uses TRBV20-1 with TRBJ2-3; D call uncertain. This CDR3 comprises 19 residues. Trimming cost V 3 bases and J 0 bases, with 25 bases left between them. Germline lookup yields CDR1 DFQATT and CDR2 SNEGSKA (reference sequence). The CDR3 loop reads CSARRLDGPTFFSTDTQYF. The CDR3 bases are TGCAGTGCTAGGAGGTTGGACGGCCCCACTTTTTTTAGCACAGATACGCAGTATTTT.

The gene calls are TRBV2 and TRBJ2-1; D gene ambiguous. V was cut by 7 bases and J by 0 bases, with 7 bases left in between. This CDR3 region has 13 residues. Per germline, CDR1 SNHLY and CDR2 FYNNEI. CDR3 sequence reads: CASKGSSYNEQFF. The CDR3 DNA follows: TGTGCCAGCAAGGGTAGCTCCTACAATGAGCAGTTCTTC.

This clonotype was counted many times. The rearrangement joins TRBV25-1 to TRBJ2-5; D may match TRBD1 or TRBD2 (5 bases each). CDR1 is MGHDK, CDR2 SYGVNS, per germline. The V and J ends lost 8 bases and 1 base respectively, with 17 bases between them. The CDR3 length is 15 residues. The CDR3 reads CASQRAGIIQETQYF. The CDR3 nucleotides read TGTGCCAGCCAGAGGGCAGGGATCATCCAAGAGACCCAGTACTTC.

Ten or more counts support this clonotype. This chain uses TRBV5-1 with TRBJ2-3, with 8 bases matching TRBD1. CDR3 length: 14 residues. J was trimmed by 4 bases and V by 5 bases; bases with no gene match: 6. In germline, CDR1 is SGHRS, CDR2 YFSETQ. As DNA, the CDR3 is TGCGCCAGCAGGCGAACACAGGGGGCAGATACGCAGTATTTT. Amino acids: CASRRTQGADTQYF. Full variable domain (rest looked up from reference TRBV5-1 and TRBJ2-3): KAGVTQTPRYLIKTRGQQVTLSCSPISGHRSVSWYQQTPGQGLQFLFEYFSETQRNKGNFPGRFSGRQFSNSRSEMNVSTLELGDSALYLCASRRTQGADTQYFGPGTRLTVL.

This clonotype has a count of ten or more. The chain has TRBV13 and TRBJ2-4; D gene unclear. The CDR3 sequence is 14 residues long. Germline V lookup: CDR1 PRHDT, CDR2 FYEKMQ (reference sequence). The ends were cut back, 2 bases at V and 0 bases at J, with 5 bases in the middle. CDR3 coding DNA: TGTGCCAGCAGCTTACCACTAGCCAAAAACATTCAGTACTTC. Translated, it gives CASSLPLAKNIQYF.

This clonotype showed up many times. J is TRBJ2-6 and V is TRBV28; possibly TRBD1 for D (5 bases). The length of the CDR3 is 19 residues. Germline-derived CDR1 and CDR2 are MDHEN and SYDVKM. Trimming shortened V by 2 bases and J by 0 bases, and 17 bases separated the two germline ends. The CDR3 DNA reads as TGTGCCAGCAGTTTACGAAAGAGACAGACAAGCTCTGGGGCCAACGTCCTGACTTTC. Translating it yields CASSLRKRQTSSGANVLTF. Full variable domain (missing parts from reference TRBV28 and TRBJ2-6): DVKVTQSSRYLVKRTGEKVFLECVQDMDHENMFWYRQDPGLGLRLIYFSYDVKMKEKGDIPEGYSVSREKKERFSLILESASTNQTSMYLCASSLRKRQTSSGANVLTFGAGSRLTVL.

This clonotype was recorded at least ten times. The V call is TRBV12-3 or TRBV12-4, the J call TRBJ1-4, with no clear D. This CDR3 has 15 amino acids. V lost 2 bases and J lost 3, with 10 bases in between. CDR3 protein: CASSLRGAPNEKLFF. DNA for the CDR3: TGTGCCAGCAGTTTACGGGGAGCCCCTAATGAAAAACTGTTTTTT.